The next 12 T cell receptor beta chains were all read from a single sample in a study of CD8 T cells in ankylosing spondylitis. Findings of the study overall: A TCR beta motif made of eight highly homologous variants seemed typical of ankylosing spondylitis blood.

TCRdb redid the calling of the 5' RACE reads with MiXCR, one entry per CDR3 protein. The sample records around 540,000 distinct CDR3 sequences, more than 9.5% being singletons. Their cognate antigens are unknown. What was sequenced was blood, either unsorted or a sorted T cell fraction (not recorded which). The receptors stem from a male donor with ankylosing spondylitis.

This clonotype has ten or more counts. The chain recombines TRBV12-3 or TRBV12-4 with TRBJ2-2; TRBD2 matches at 12 bases. The CDR3 has 16 amino acids. V lost 3 bases, J lost 6 bases, and 5 bases stayed unmatched. In DNA form, the CDR3 reads TGTGCCAGCAGTTTTCAGACTAGCGGGAGTCCCGGGGAGCTGTTTTTT. Translated, it gives CASSFQTSGSPGELFF.

This clonotype was recorded a few times. The J gene is TRBJ2-2, the V gene TRBV6-1, with TRBD2 identical over 9 bases. J gave up 0 bases and V 6 bases, and 2 bases lay outside the gene matches. Germline values: CDR1 MNHNS, CDR2 SASEGT. CDR3 length: 15 residues. The CDR3 sequence is CASSVAGANTGELFF. CDR3 DNA: TGTGCCAGCAGCGTAGCGGGAGCGAACACCGGGGAGCTGTTTTTT.

Many counts were recorded for this clonotype. The rearrangement joins TRBV21-1 to TRBJ2-5; the table names TRBD1, a call not compared with the DNA. TRBV21-1 has pseudogene status. This CDR3 comprises 18 residues. CDR3 nucleotide sequence: TGTGCCAGCCCGGAGGCAGCGAGCCCCGACCCCTTCCAAGAGACCCAGTACTTC. Amino acid sequence: CASPEAASPDPFQETQYF.

The chain carries TRBV20-1 and TRBJ2-1; D is undetermined. The V gene's germline CDR1 is DFQATT and CDR2 SNEGSKA (reference sequence). V shed 4 bases and J shed 3 bases, with 10 bases lying between them. This CDR3 is 13 amino acids long. Here the CDR3 DNA reads TGCAGTGCTACCCCCACTAACTACAATGAGCAGTTCTTC. Translating gives CSATPTNYNEQFF.

This clonotype was found once. The gene calls are TRBV13 and TRBJ2-1, with 12 bases lining up with TRBD2. Germline values: CDR1 PRHDT, CDR2 FYEKMQ (reference sequence). This CDR3 is 15 amino acids long. V lost 2 bases to trimming and J lost 8 bases; unmatched junction nucleotides: 4. CDR3 protein: CASSLRLAGVYEQFF. DNA of the CDR3: TGTGCCAGCAGCTTACGACTAGCGGGAGTGTATGAGCAGTTCTTC.

This clonotype came up many times. The genes are TRBV5-6 and TRBJ2-1, with D perhaps being TRBD1 or TRBD2 (5 bases each). Germline CDR1 and CDR2: SGHDT and YYEEEE. V was clipped by 1 base and J by 7 bases, with 12 bases between them. The CDR3 consists of 14 residues. In DNA form, the CDR3 reads TGTGCCAGCAGCTTGAATGGGGGTTGGAATGAGCAGTTCTTC. It yields the protein CASSLNGGWNEQFF. Variable domain in full (rest from reference TRBV5-6 and TRBJ2-1): DAGVTQSPTHLIKTRGQQVTLRCSPKSGHDTVSWYQQALGQGPQFIFQYYEEEERQRGNFPDRFSGHQFPNYSSELNVNALLLGDSALYLCASSLNGGWNEQFFGPGTRLTVL.

This clonotype was counted only a few times. CDR3 coding DNA: TGTGCCAGCAGTTTTGGGGCGTCGCAGGGACCTGGAAACACCATATATTTT. As protein: CASSFGASQGPGNTIYF. The J gene is TRBJ1-3, the V gene TRBV12-3 or TRBV12-4, with TRBD1 as a possible D gene (5 bases). V was shortened by 3 bases and J by 2 bases, with 17 bases between the two germline ends. This CDR3 spans 17 amino acids.

The gene calls are TRBV5-1 and TRBJ1-1; D not resolved. Germline CDR1 and CDR2: SGHRS and YFSETQ. This CDR3 comprises 13 residues. Trimming took off 4 bases at V and 6 bases at J, with 13 bases between the two ends. CDR3 sequence reads: CASSQNRPSEAFF. DNA for the CDR3: TGCGCCAGCAGCCAGAACAGACCTTCTGAAGCTTTCTTT.

The chain uses TRBV30 and TRBJ2-2; D tentatively fits TRBD1 or TRBD2 (7 bases each). CDR3 size: 14 residues. Trimming cost V 4 bases and J 2 bases, with 11 bases left between them. CDR1 and CDR2 from the germline V gene are GTSNPN and SVGIG (reference sequence). For the CDR3, the DNA is TGTGCCTGGACCAGGGGGGGCAACACCGGGGAGCTGTTTTTT. Translated: CAWTRGGNTGELFF.

The chain employs TRBV7-9 and TRBJ2-7; 9 nucleotides agree with TRBD1. The ends lost 0 bases at V and 4 bases at J; junction bases unmatched: 4. The CDR3 covers 15 residues. Germline CDR1 SEHNR, CDR2 FQNEAQ (reference sequence). CDR3 DNA: TGTGCCAGCAGCTTAGCCGGGACAGGGAATTACGAGCAGTACTTC. Encoded protein: CASSLAGTGNYEQYF.

This clonotype was seen many times. The chain employs TRBV7-7 and TRBJ2-5; TRBD1 matches at 10 bases. The CDR3 is made up of 15 amino acids. V lost 8 bases, J lost 5 bases, and 11 bases stayed unmatched. CDR1 SSHAT and CDR2 FNYEAQ come from the germline V gene (reference sequence). CDR3 residues: CASGQGTGVWETQYF. DNA for the CDR3: TGTGCCAGCGGCCAAGGGACAGGGGTTTGGGAGACCCAGTACTTC.

This clonotype was counted once. J is TRBJ2-1 and V is TRBV5-1; D gene uncertain. This CDR3 comprises 17 residues. CDR1 SGHRS and CDR2 YFSETQ come from the germline V gene. V lost 2 bases and J 6 bases, leaving 21 bases between the germline ends. CDR3 sequence reads: CASSFFFESYGSNEQFF. DNA for the CDR3: TGCGCCAGCAGCTTTTTTTTTGAGAGCTATGGGTCCAATGAGCAGTTCTTC.